These 31 T cell receptor beta chains share one sample of origin, sequenced in a study of blood T cell repertoires in COVID-19. Only in-frame clones appear in the TCRdb table, and some are missing; sequencing was by immunoSEQ multiplex PCR. The sample records approximately 170,000 clones, approximately 82% being singletons. The sequenced sample was peripheral blood. These receptors all come from an older woman who had recovered from COVID-19.

This rearrangement joins TRBV5-1 to TRBJ2-5; 16 bases line up with TRBD2. J gave up 4 bases and V 4 bases, and 10 bases lay outside the gene matches. CDR1 and CDR2 (germline): SGHRS, YFSETQ. The CDR3 spans 18 residues. The CDR3 spells CASSRTGTSGGVGETQYF. The DNA of the CDR3 is TGCGCCAGCAGCCGGACCGGGACTAGCGGGGGGGTTGGAGAGACCCAGTACTTC.

The CDR3 DNA sequence: TGCAGCGTGGGACACACGAACACCGGGGAGCTGTTTTTT. This translates into CSVGHTNTGELFF. This chain joins TRBV29-1 and TRBJ2-2; TRBD1 is a possible D gene (6 bases). The CDR3 runs to 13 residues. V lost 6 bases to trimming and J lost 0 bases, with 8 bases between them. Looked up from germline, CDR1 is SQVTM and CDR2 is ANQGSEA.

The chain links TRBV28 to TRBJ2-1; weak D call: TRBD1 (8 bases). This CDR3 has 15 residues. Germline V gives CDR1 MDHEN, CDR2 SYDVKM. The germline V and J ends were trimmed by 5 bases and 2 bases, with 13 bases remaining between them. The CDR3, as DNA: TGTGCCAGCAGTCTACAGGGGGGGGCCTACAATGAGCAGTTCTTC. Protein product: CASSLQGGAYNEQFF.

This clone was seen more than once but under ten times. The chain carries TRBV9 and TRBJ1-1, with TRBD1 identical over 10 bases. The CDR3 length is 14 residues. Germline V CDR1 and CDR2: SGDLS, YYNGEE. The junction had 5 bases not matched to a gene; V was cut back by 4 bases and J by 5 bases. The CDR3 is CASSSGQGRTEAFF. The CDR3 DNA follows: TGTGCCAGCAGCTCGGGACAGGGGAGGACTGAAGCTTTCTTT. The full variable domain, rest sourced from reference TRBV9 and TRBJ1-1, is DSGVTQTPKHLITATGQRVTLRCSPRSGDLSVYWYQQSLDQGLQFLIQYYNGEERAKGNILERFSAQQFPDLHSELNLSSLELGDSALYFCASSSGQGRTEAFFGQGTRLTVV.

The V call is TRBV21-1, the J call TRBJ2-1; TRBD1 is the table's D call, not checked against the DNA. TRBV21-1 is a pseudogene locus. CDR3 length: 16 residues. CDR3 region: CASSKGGHPPPNEQFF. The CDR3 nucleotides are TGTGCCAGCAGCAAAGGGGGGCACCCTCCCCCCAATGAGCAGTTCTTC.

V usage is TRBV6-6 and J usage is TRBJ1-1; no reliable D call. This CDR3 is built from 11 residues. Between the trimmed V and J ends, which lost 4 bases and 3 bases, there was a span of 3 bases. Germline V gene data show CDR1 as MNHNY and CDR2 as SVGAGI (reference sequence). The CDR3 nucleotides are TGTGCCAGCAGTTTAGACACTGAAGCTTTCTTT. Residues: CASSLDTEAFF.

This clone was recorded a few times. This chain links TRBV7-6 with TRBJ2-2; D not certain. Germline V gene sequence: CDR1 SGHVS, CDR2 FNYEAQ. The CDR3 covers 15 residues. With 2 bases removed from V and 0 bases from J, the gap between germline ends came to 7 bases. The DNA of the CDR3 is TGTGCCAGCAGCTTAATGCGGTCGAACACCGGGGAGCTGTTTTTT. It codes for CASSLMRSNTGELFF.

The J gene is TRBJ2-1, the V gene TRBV14, with TRBD2 identical over 8 bases. The CDR3 is made up of 15 amino acids. CDR1 and CDR2 (germline): SGHDN, FVKESK. V lost 8 bases, J lost 6 bases, and 12 bases stayed unmatched. CDR3 DNA: TGTGCCAGCGGTCGACGGAGCGGGAGTCCCAATGAGCAGTTCTTC. Protein product: CASGRRSGSPNEQFF.

V and J are TRBV7-8 and TRBJ1-4, with 8 bases matching TRBD1. CDR1 is SGHVS and CDR2 is FQNEAQ in the germline V gene. The CDR3 is 17 amino acids. With 0 bases clipped from V and 8 bases from J, the junction kept 11 bases outside the gene matches. CDR3 sequence reads: CASSLAHRQGRVEKLFF. CDR3 coding DNA: TGTGCCAGCAGCTTAGCCCATCGACAGGGGCGGGTGGAAAAACTGTTTTTT.

This clone occurred once. The chain carries TRBV14 and TRBJ1-1; D gene uncertain. Between the trimmed V and J ends, which lost 0 bases and 3 bases, there was a span of 5 bases. Looked up from germline, CDR1 is SGHDN and CDR2 is FVKESK. This CDR3 has 13 amino acids. The CDR3 is CASSQEEHTEAFF. The DNA of the CDR3 is TGTGCCAGCAGCCAAGAAGAGCACACTGAAGCTTTCTTT.

The rearrangement links TRBV2 to TRBJ1-5; D gene uncertain. V dropped 8 bases and J dropped 0 bases, with 20 bases sitting between them. The length of the CDR3 is 17 residues. Germline V gives CDR1 SNHLY, CDR2 FYNNEI. CDR3 sequence (DNA): TGTGCCAGCCGGGAGTTAGGCAGCTACTATAGCAATCAGCCCCAGCATTTT. This translates into CASRELGSYYSNQPQHF.

This clone was recorded once. This chain uses TRBV5-5 with TRBJ2-2; TRBD2 aligns across 7 bases. Germline lookup yields CDR1 SGHKS and CDR2 YYEKEE (reference sequence). V lost 9 bases, J lost 3 bases, and 8 bases stayed unmatched. The CDR3 is made up of 14 amino acids. The CDR3 spells CATARLADTGELFF. The CDR3, as DNA: TGTGCCACGGCAAGACTAGCTGACACCGGGGAGCTGTTTTTT.

The rearrangement uses TRBV15 and TRBJ2-1; TRBD2 matches 12 bases. The length of the CDR3 is 17 residues. Germline V lookup: CDR1 LNHNV, CDR2 YYDKDF (reference sequence). Trimming took 4 bases from V and 9 from J; bases not matched to a gene: 13. The CDR3 DNA sequence: TGTGCCACCAGCACCCCCTCTAGCGGGAGGGCCTTTGGTGAGCAGTTCTTC. Translation: CATSTPSSGRAFGEQFF.

The V call is TRBV11-1, the J call TRBJ2-4, with TRBD1 matching 10 bases. The CDR3 runs 14 residues. The V gene's germline CDR1 is SGHAT and CDR2 FQDESV (reference sequence). V shed 5 bases, J shed 6 bases, and the junction held 4 bases outside the gene matches. In DNA form, the CDR3 reads TGTGCCAGCAGCGAGACAGGGGGCAGAAACATTCAGTACTTC. Translated, it gives CASSETGGRNIQYF.

This chain uses TRBV5-1 with TRBJ2-3, with a possible D match to TRBD2 (5 bases). The CDR3 has 15 amino acids. The V end was cut by 1 base, the J end by 1 base, with 10 bases between. Germline CDR1 and CDR2: SGHRS and YFSETQ. Here the CDR3 reads CASSLSVSGTDTQYF. The CDR3 DNA follows: TGCGCCAGCAGCTTGTCTGTTAGCGGCACAGATACGCAGTATTTT.

CDR3 sequence: CASSLAGTSGGTQYF. CDR3 nucleotides: TGCGCCAGCAGCTTGGCTGGGACTAGCGGGGGTACGCAGTATTTT. The chain carries TRBV5-1 and TRBJ2-3; the match to TRBD2 covers 14 bases. The germline gives CDR1 SGHRS, CDR2 YFSETQ. V lost 0 bases, J lost 8 bases, and 2 bases stayed unmatched. The CDR3 is 15 amino acids.

The V and J genes are TRBV18 and TRBJ2-1; 12 bases map to TRBD1. J was trimmed by 8 bases and V by 6 bases; bases with no gene match: 8. Germline V gives CDR1 KGHSH, CDR2 LQKENI. The CDR3 runs to 15 residues. Here the CDR3 reads CASSPTGTGGDEQFF. In nucleotides, the CDR3 is TGTGCCAGCTCCCCCACCGGGACAGGGGGCGATGAGCAGTTCTTC.

The V call is TRBV27, the J call TRBJ1-2, with 7 bases that match TRBD1. Trimming took 4 bases from V and 2 from J; bases not matched to a gene: 4. This CDR3 contains 14 residues. The germline gives CDR1 MNHEY, CDR2 SMNVEV (reference sequence). The CDR3 here is CASSYSDRNYGYTF. In nucleotides, the CDR3 is TGTGCCAGCAGTTATTCGGACAGGAACTATGGCTACACCTTC.

This clone was recorded once. The chain uses TRBV11-2 and TRBJ1-2, with D perhaps TRBD1 (5 bases). The CDR3 loop spans 13 amino acids. V was clipped by 5 bases and J by 6 bases, with 13 bases between them. Germline-derived CDR1 and CDR2 are SGHAT and FQNNGV. Here the CDR3 reads CASSPTLRDGYTF. The CDR3 DNA reads TGTGCCAGCAGCCCAACACTCAGGGATGGCTACACCTTC.

The rearrangement links TRBV7-3 to TRBJ2-5; 11 bases agree with TRBD1. Germline V gene lookup returns CDR1 SGHTA and CDR2 FQGTGA. Unmatched junction bases numbered 4, after V lost 5 bases and J lost 2 bases. The CDR3 covers 15 residues. The CDR3 nucleotides are TGTGCCAGCAGCCAGGGACAGGGGGGTCAAGAGACCCAGTACTTC. It specifies CASSQGQGGQETQYF.

This clone was detected a few times. The V call is TRBV5-1, the J call TRBJ1-1, with 9 positions matching TRBD1. Germline values: CDR1 SGHRS, CDR2 YFSETQ. Trimming at V came to 4 bases and at J to 4 bases, leaving 8 bases not matched to a gene. The CDR3 totals 15 residues. Here the CDR3 reads CASSDPQGAGTEAFF. The DNA for the CDR3 is TGCGCCAGCAGCGACCCACAGGGGGCCGGCACTGAAGCTTTCTTT.

J is TRBJ1-1 and V is TRBV13; D perhaps matches TRBD1 (5 bases). Looked up from germline, CDR1 is PRHDT and CDR2 is FYEKMQ (reference sequence). The CDR3 runs to 14 residues. The V and J ends lost 5 bases and 4 bases respectively, with 14 bases between them. CDR3 residues: CASSPRGRVTEAFF. The CDR3 DNA reads as TGTGCCAGCAGCCCAAGGGGCAGGGTCACTGAAGCTTTCTTT.

The V call is TRBV19, the J call TRBJ1-5; TRBD1 might be the D (6 bases). The CDR3 loop spans 15 amino acids. Germline-derived CDR1 and CDR2 are LNHDA and SQIVND (reference sequence). V was pared by 5 bases and J by 2 bases, with 13 bases between. The CDR3 is CASSSGDTRNQPQHF. The DNA of the CDR3 is TGTGCCAGTAGTTCCGGGGACACCCGCAATCAGCCCCAGCATTTT.

This clone was seen a single time. V gene TRBV5-1 combines with J gene TRBJ2-1; 8 nucleotides line up with TRBD2. The CDR3 is 16 amino acids. V dropped 4 bases and J dropped 10; count of bases not matched to a gene: 16. Germline CDR1 and CDR2: SGHRS and YFSETQ. The CDR3 loop reads CASSPRPRGGTGEQFF. As DNA, the CDR3 is TGCGCCAGCAGCCCGCGACCCCGGGGGGGAACTGGCGAGCAGTTCTTC.

The rearrangement uses TRBV30 and TRBJ2-5; 7 positions match TRBD2. The CDR3 loop spans 15 amino acids. V lost 2 bases and J lost 1; bases outside the gene matches: 7. The germline V gene encodes CDR1 GTSNPN and CDR2 SVGIG (reference sequence). CDR3 sequence reads: CAWSPLGGTQETQYF. CDR3 bases: TGTGCCTGGAGTCCTCTCGGGGGGACCCAAGAGACCCAGTACTTC.

This chain uses TRBV21-1 with TRBJ2-5; TRBD2 was called by the table and not checked on the DNA. TRBV21-1 is a pseudogene locus. The CDR3 runs to 19 residues. The chain's CDR3 is CASSKAPPGRGASQETQYF. The CDR3 DNA sequence: TGTGCCAGCAGCAAAGCGCCACCCGGGCGGGGGGCCTCCCAAGAGACCCAGTACTTC.

The CDR3 is CASSQWARDEQYF. CDR3 DNA: TGTGCCAGCAGCCAATGGGCAAGAGACGAGCAGTACTTC. J is TRBJ2-7 and V is TRBV3-1 (or the pseudogene TRBV3-2); D is ambiguous. This CDR3 region has 13 residues. V was shortened by 2 bases and J by 5 bases, with 10 bases between the two germline ends. The germline V gene encodes CDR1 LGHDT and CDR2 YNNKEL (reference sequence).

The chain is built from TRBV28 and TRBJ1-1; TRBD1 might be the D (5 bases). V was shortened by 4 bases and J by 5 bases, with 29 bases between the two germline ends. Germline-derived CDR1 and CDR2 are MDHEN and SYDVKM. The CDR3 is 19 amino acids. This CDR3 reads CASSSVRGGSPWGETEAFF. The DNA for the CDR3 is TGTGCCAGCAGTTCAGTCCGTGGGGGTTCCCCTTGGGGGGAAACTGAAGCTTTCTTT.

V is TRBV5-5 and J is TRBJ1-2; TRBD1 might be the D (6 bases). Trimming shortened V by 3 bases and J by 4 bases, and 16 bases separated the two germline ends. This CDR3 spans 15 amino acids. The V gene's germline CDR1 is SGHKS and CDR2 YYEKEE (reference sequence). The CDR3 DNA is TGTGCCAGCAGCTCACTAACAGGGACACCCTATGGCTACACCTTC. Protein product: CASSSLTGTPYGYTF. Looking up the rest from reference TRBV5-5 and TRBJ1-2 gives the full variable domain: DAGVTQSPTHLIKTRGQQVTLRCSPISGHKSVSWYQQVLGQGPQFIFQYYEKEERGRGNFPDRFSARQFPNYSSELNVNALLLGDSALYLCASSSLTGTPYGYTFGSGTRLTVV.

The chain combines TRBV18 with TRBJ1-1; TRBD1 matches 8 bases. The CDR3 runs to 17 residues. Germline values: CDR1 KGHSH, CDR2 LQKENI. V dropped 1 base and J dropped 0; count of bases not matched to a gene: 7. The CDR3 bases are TGTGCCAGCTCACCACGGGCAGGGGGCGTCCTGAACACTGAAGCTTTCTTT. This translates into CASSPRAGGVLNTEAFF. The whole variable domain, remainder taken from reference TRBV18 and TRBJ1-1, is NAGVMQNPRHLVRRRGQEARLRCSPMKGHSHVYWYRQLPEEGLKFMVYLQKENIIDESGMPKERFSAEFPKEGPSILRIQQVVRGDSAAYFCASSPRAGGVLNTEAFFGQGTRLTVV.

The chain uses TRBV27 and TRBJ1-2; TRBD1 aligns across 7 bases. From germline, CDR1 is MNHEY and CDR2 SMNVEV (reference sequence). This CDR3 is built from 14 residues. V trimming: 6 bases; J trimming: 0 bases; junction bases outside the gene matches: 4. Here the CDR3 reads CASRRGTANYGYTF. The CDR3 DNA reads as TGTGCCAGCAGGAGAGGGACAGCTAACTATGGCTACACCTTC.